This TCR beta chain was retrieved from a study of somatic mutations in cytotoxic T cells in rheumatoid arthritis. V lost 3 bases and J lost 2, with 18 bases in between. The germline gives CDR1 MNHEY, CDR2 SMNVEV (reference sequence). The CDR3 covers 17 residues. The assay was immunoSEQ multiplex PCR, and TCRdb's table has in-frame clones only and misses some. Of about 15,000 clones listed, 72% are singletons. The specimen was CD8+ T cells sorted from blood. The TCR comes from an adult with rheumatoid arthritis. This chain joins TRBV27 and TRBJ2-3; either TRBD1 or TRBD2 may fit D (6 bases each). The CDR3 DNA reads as TGTGCCAGCAGTTTGGGCCCGGGGGCGGGCCTCACAGATACGCAGTATTTT. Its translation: CASSLGPGAGLTDTQYF.